Shown below are 15 T cell receptor beta chains from a single sample sequenced in a study of blood T cell repertoires in COVID-19. Clones were sequenced by immunoSEQ multiplex PCR, and TCRdb holds only the in-frame ones, with some missing. This repertoire shows roughly 200,000 clones, about 80% found once; its top ten account for roughly 6.4%. Sequencing used peripheral blood. The receptors were gathered from a man aged 60 to 75 with acute or convalescent COVID-19.

This chain connects TRBV27 to TRBJ1-5, with D possibly TRBD1 on 6 matching bases. The germline gives CDR1 MNHEY, CDR2 SMNVEV (reference sequence). The length of the CDR3 is 17 residues. V lost 5 bases and J lost 1, with 18 bases in between. CDR3 DNA sequence: TGTGCCAGCAGTCCACTCCAACACAGGGCGAGCAATCAGCCCCAGCATTTT. Protein product: CASSPLQHRASNQPQHF.

V and J are TRBV6-2 or TRBV6-3 and TRBJ1-1; TRBD1 might be the D (6 bases). The V end lost 6 bases, the J end lost 1 base, and 15 bases lay between the germline ends. The CDR3 runs to 15 residues. Germline loops: CDR1 MNHEY, CDR2 SVGEGT. CDR3 sequence (DNA): TGTGCCAGCAGACCTAGAGGGGGGGCGAACACTGAAGCTTTCTTT. Amino acids: CASRPRGGANTEAFF.

This rearrangement joins TRBV9 to TRBJ2-1; the match to TRBD1 covers 7 bases. Germline V gives CDR1 SGDLS, CDR2 YYNGEE. This CDR3 comprises 14 residues. V shed 3 bases, J shed 10 bases, and the junction held 10 bases outside the gene matches. This CDR3 reads CASSGRDRQAEQFF. The CDR3 nucleotides read TGTGCCAGCAGCGGACGGGACAGACAAGCAGAGCAGTTCTTC.

V usage is TRBV27 and J usage is TRBJ2-3, with a possible D match to TRBD1 (5 bases). This CDR3 has 15 residues. Germline V gene data show CDR1 as MNHEY and CDR2 as SMNVEV (reference sequence). The V gene lost 2 bases and the J gene lost 0 bases, with 9 bases spanning the gap. The CDR3 region has the DNA TGTGCCAGCAGTTTAAACCGACAGAGCACAGATACGCAGTATTTT. Translating gives CASSLNRQSTDTQYF.

The chain employs TRBV10-3 and TRBJ1-1, with a possible D match to TRBD1 (5 bases). Deletions cut 10 bases from V and 3 bases from J, with 15 bases between. Per germline, CDR1 ENHRY and CDR2 SYGVKD. This CDR3 has 13 amino acids. Written as DNA, the CDR3 is TGTGCCACCGGGGGACGGGGAGACACTGAAGCTTTCTTT. Translated, it gives CATGGRGDTEAFF.

V and J are TRBV9 and TRBJ1-5, with 7 bases identical to TRBD1. J was trimmed by 7 bases and V by 3 bases; bases with no gene match: 10. CDR1 SGDLS and CDR2 YYNGEE come from the germline V gene. This CDR3 is 15 amino acids long. The DNA of the CDR3 is TGTGCCAGCAGCGCCACTCCCCAGGGGGTACAGCCCCAGCATTTT. Translation gives CASSATPQGVQPQHF. The variable domain in full, completed from reference TRBV9 and TRBJ1-5, reads DSGVTQTPKHLITATGQRVTLRCSPRSGDLSVYWYQQSLDQGLQFLIQYYNGEERAKGNILERFSAQQFPDLHSELNLSSLELGDSALYFCASSATPQGVQPQHFGDGTRLSIL.

The chain uses TRBV19 and TRBJ2-7; tentatively, D is TRBD2 (5 bases). Germline V CDR1 and CDR2: LNHDA, SQIVND (reference sequence). The CDR3 has 14 residues. V shed 5 bases and J shed 9 bases, with 20 bases lying between them. The CDR3: CASSSFSGSNVQYF. As DNA, the CDR3 is TGTGCCAGTAGTTCTTTCAGCGGCAGTAATGTGCAGTACTTC.

This clone is a singleton in its sample. The rearrangement links TRBV3-1 (or the pseudogene TRBV3-2) to TRBJ1-5, with D perhaps TRBD1 (5 bases). The CDR3 contains 13 residues. CDR1 is LGHDT, CDR2 YNNKEL, per germline (reference sequence). V lost 7 bases and J 3 bases, leaving 10 bases between the germline ends. The CDR3 region is CASNGGTNQPQHF. The CDR3 region has the DNA TGTGCCAGCAACGGGGGGACCAATCAGCCCCAGCATTTT.

This chain joins TRBV30 and TRBJ2-3, with 14 bases matching TRBD2. CDR1 is GTSNPN, CDR2 SVGIG, per germline (reference sequence). This CDR3 spans 14 amino acids. V shed 7 bases and J 5 bases; nucleotides not matched to a gene: 5. CDR3 protein: CAYTGTSGGDTQYF. The DNA for the CDR3 is TGTGCCTATACCGGGACTAGCGGGGGAGATACGCAGTATTTT.

The chain links TRBV18 to TRBJ2-7; possibly TRBD1 for D (5 bases). Germline V gives CDR1 KGHSH, CDR2 LQKENI. This CDR3 has 14 residues. V was cut by 2 bases and J by 0 bases, with 8 bases left in between. CDR3 nucleotides: TGTGCCAGCTCACCAGGGGCGGCCTCCTACGAGCAGTACTTC. It translates to CASSPGAASYEQYF.

V usage is TRBV7-2 and J usage is TRBJ1-1; D gene uncertain. The germline V gene encodes CDR1 SGHTA and CDR2 FQGNSA. This CDR3 region has 13 residues. With 3 bases removed from V and 3 bases from J, the gap between germline ends came to 8 bases. The CDR3 DNA follows: TGTGCCAGCAGCTTCCCGGTGGACACTGAAGCTTTCTTT. It encodes CASSFPVDTEAFF.

This clone has just one count. This chain uses TRBV4-2 with TRBJ2-7; the D gene is possibly TRBD2 (5 bases). Per the germline V gene, CDR1 is LGHNA and CDR2 is YNFKEQ. This CDR3 has 14 residues. V was shortened by 2 bases and J by 5 bases, with 13 bases between the two germline ends. The CDR3 region is CASSQLRGEDEQYF. CDR3 coding DNA: TGTGCCAGCAGCCAACTTCGGGGTGAGGACGAGCAGTACTTC.

This sequence joins TRBV3-1 (or the pseudogene TRBV3-2) and TRBJ1-5, with D possibly being TRBD1 (6 bases). Trimming cost V 4 bases and J 5 bases, with 9 bases left between them. Germline-derived CDR1 and CDR2 are LGHDT and YNNKEL (reference sequence). This CDR3 spans 13 amino acids. Written as DNA, the CDR3 is TGTGCCAGCAGCCCGGACAGATATCAGCCCCAGCATTTT. This sequence encodes CASSPDRYQPQHF.

This clone was seen only a few times. The chain uses TRBV6-5 and TRBJ1-5; possibly TRBD1 for D (5 bases). V lost 8 bases and J lost 2, with 16 bases in between. The CDR3 consists of 15 residues. Germline-derived CDR1 and CDR2 are MNHEY and SVGAGI. CDR3 residues: CASWGRGSGNQPQHF. The CDR3 DNA reads as TGTGCCAGCTGGGGAAGGGGATCAGGCAATCAGCCCCAGCATTTT.

The chain recombines TRBV27 with TRBJ1-2; weak D call: TRBD1 (6 bases). This CDR3 region has 14 residues. Trimming took off 7 bases at V and 2 bases at J, with 14 bases between the two ends. Germline V gene lookup returns CDR1 MNHEY and CDR2 SMNVEV (reference sequence). CDR3 amino acids: CASNKNGQNYGYTF. For the CDR3, the DNA is TGTGCCAGCAATAAAAACGGACAGAACTATGGCTACACCTTC.